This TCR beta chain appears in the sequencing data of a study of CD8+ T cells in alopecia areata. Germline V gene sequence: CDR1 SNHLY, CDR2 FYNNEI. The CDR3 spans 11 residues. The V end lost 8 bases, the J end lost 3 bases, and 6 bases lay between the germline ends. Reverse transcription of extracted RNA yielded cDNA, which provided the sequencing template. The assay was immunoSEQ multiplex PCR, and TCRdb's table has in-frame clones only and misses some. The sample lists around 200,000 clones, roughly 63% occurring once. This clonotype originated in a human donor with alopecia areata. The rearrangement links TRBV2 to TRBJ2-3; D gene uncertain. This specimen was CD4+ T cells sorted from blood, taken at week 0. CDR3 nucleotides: TGTGCCAGCGAGAGGACAGATACGCAGTATTTT. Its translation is CASERTDTQYF.